This T cell receptor (beta chain) stems from a study of blood T cell repertoires in COVID-19 (dated by TCRdb to about 2020). Describing the broader study: Samples from collaborators originated in the United States, Italy and Spain and spanned both the acute and convalescent phases of COVID-19. Subjects who had been exposed to COVID-19, were actively infected with it, or had recovered from it provided the deeply sampled blood TCRbeta repertoires that made up the dataset. The repertoires were made available in a free public database intended to serve as a resource for research on the immune response to SARS-CoV-2. Samples came from the ongoing ImmuneRACE study (first 160 participants) plus 1,254 subjects from 6 global collaborators. The material from the prospective study consisted of cDNA or gDNA derived from T cells, B-cell-depleted T cells, or PBMCs. Where HLA class I and class II types were available, the types were taken from metadata supplied by the sample provider, not from assay-based typing. Sample metadata almost always included a de-identified subject ID, COVID-19 status, age in years and sex.

Points on this clone: It lacks a known antigen. Qualities for individual bases were not recorded, and no much larger clone is one base off.

General study outcomes and caveats: Clinical and demographic metadata were provided uncurated, with the amount varying by source and participant.

Collaborating institutions collected whole blood in K2EDTA tubes following their own protocols. Collaborator samples were shipped for TCRbeta analysis as frozen whole blood, isolated PBMCs, or DNA extracted from either sample type. From the germline V gene, CDR1 is SGHTA and CDR2 is FQGNSA. The cysteine opens and the phenylalanine closes a CDR3 of 14 amino acids. This entry keeps only the CDR3 DNA: 42 bases, framed from base 1. Trimming accounts for 9 bases at V and 5 bases at J, while the number of junction bases matched to no gene is 9. TCRbeta CDR3 regions were amplified from genomic DNA using the immunoSEQ Assay, a bias-controlled multiplex PCR. On the authors' methods: Within the assay, amplification of reference gene primers was used to estimate how many nucleated cells each sample contained. To quantify the absolute abundance of each unique TCRbeta CDR3 rearrangement, sequence reads were collapsed and filtered. For each sample, productive Simpson clonality was calculated as the square root of Simpson's diversity index across productive rearrangements. TCRdb took this table from immuneACCESS and kept in-frame rearrangements with V and J called. Such tables lack part of the clones; where checked against another copy, unresolved V genes explain under half of the gap, and the rest is unexplained. The V and J calls and clone size come from that table; D and trimming were worked out from the DNA. In this sample the table shows 200,000 to 250,000 clones, around four fifths of which occur a single time. The top ten clonotypes cover more than 6% of the sample.

This receptor chain uses TRBV7-2 and TRBJ1-2, with 10 junctional bases fitting TRBD1. Material for sequencing was peripheral blood. The receptor's source is a woman aged 60 to 75 with active or convalescent COVID-19. The nucleotide sequence is given as TGTGCCAGTTCGGGGACAGGGGACACATATGGCTACACCTTC. Translated, it gives CASSGTGDTYGYTF.